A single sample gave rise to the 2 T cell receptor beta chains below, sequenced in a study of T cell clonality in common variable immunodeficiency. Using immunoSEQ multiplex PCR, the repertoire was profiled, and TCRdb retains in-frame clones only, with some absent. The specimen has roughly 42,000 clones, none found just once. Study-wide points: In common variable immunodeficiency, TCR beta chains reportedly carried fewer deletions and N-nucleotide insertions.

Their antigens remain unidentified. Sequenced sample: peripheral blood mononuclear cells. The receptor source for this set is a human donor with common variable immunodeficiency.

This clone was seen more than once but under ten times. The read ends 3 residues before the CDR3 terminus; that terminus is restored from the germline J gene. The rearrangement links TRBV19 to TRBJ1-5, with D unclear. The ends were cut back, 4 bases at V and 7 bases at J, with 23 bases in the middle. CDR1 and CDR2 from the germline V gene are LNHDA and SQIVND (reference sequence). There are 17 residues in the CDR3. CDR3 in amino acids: CASSKIGEGSRKQPQHF. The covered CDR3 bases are TGTGCCAGTAGTAAAATCGGGGAAGGTTCGCGTAAACAGCCC.

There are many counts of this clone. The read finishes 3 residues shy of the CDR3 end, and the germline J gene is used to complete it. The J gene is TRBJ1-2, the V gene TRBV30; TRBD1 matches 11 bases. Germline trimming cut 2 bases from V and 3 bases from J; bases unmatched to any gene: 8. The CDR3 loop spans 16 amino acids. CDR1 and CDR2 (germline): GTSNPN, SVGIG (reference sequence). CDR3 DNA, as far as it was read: TGTGCCTGGAGTAGGACAGGGGGCGTTAAATACTATGGC. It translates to CAWSRTGGVKYYG. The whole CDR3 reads CAWSRTGGVKYYGYTF.